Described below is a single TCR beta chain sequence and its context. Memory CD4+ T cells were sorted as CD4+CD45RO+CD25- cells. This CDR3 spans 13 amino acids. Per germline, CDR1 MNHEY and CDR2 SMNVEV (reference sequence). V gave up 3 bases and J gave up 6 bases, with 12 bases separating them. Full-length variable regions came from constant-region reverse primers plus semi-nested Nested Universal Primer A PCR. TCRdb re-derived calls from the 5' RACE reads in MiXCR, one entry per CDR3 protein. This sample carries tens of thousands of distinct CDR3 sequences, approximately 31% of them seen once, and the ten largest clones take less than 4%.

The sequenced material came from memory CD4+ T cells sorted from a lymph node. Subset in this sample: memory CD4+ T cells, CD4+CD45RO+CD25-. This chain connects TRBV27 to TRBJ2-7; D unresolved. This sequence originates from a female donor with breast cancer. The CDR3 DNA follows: TGTGCCAGCAGTTTCCAGCCCTTCTCCGAGCAGTACTTC. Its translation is CASSFQPFSEQYF.